This T cell receptor (beta chain) emerged from a study of T-cell reconstitution after alpha-beta-depleted transplantation in children. The CDR3 totals 14 residues. CDR1 is ENHRY, CDR2 SYGVKD, per germline. Trimming took 6 bases from V and 0 from J; bases not matched to a gene: 2. Library preparation (for TCRbeta) was performed with unique molecular identifiers. TCRdb passed the PCR reads through MiXCR, listing each CDR3 protein once. The data contain fewer than 400,000 distinct CDR3 sequences, about a quarter of them singletons. This sequence originates from a male patient younger than 18 who had a stem cell transplant for acute lymphoblastic leukemia, so the T cells may come from the graft donor. J is TRBJ2-3 and V is TRBV10-3; 8 bases match TRBD2. The material sequenced was PBMCs, mostly from graft donor cells, taken 180 days after TCRalphabeta/CD19-depleted stem cell transplant. The CDR3 sequence: CAIRASGSTDTQYF. CDR3 nucleotide sequence: TGTGCCATCAGGGCTAGCGGGAGCACAGATACGCAGTATTTT.